This T cell receptor (beta chain) came from a study of blood T cell repertoires in COVID-19. Study in general: Samples came from the United States, Italy and Spain, spanning acute and convalescent COVID-19.

This CDR3 spans 20 amino acids. Germline V CDR1 and CDR2: SGHVS, FQNEAQ. The V gene end was trimmed by 3 bases and the J gene end by 0 bases; junction bases not matched to a gene: 16. Per the original data handling: Nucleated cell counts were estimated from reference gene primer amplification. The data were produced by immunoSEQ multiplex PCR, yet TCRdb's version contains in-frame clones alone and is incomplete. The V and J calls and clone size are taken from that table; D and trimming were inferred from the DNA. This sample has about 240,000 clones; about 85% occur once, and the top ten carry 7.2%. The TCR comes from a man aged 55 to 70 who had recovered from COVID-19. The V call is TRBV7-8, the J call TRBJ2-3; 9 bases are a match to TRBD2. Sequences were obtained from peripheral blood. CDR3 amino acids: CASSLKLSSGGWGSTDTQYF. The CDR3 DNA follows: TGTGCCAGCAGCTTGAAGCTTAGTAGCGGGGGCTGGGGTAGCACAGATACGCAGTATTTT.